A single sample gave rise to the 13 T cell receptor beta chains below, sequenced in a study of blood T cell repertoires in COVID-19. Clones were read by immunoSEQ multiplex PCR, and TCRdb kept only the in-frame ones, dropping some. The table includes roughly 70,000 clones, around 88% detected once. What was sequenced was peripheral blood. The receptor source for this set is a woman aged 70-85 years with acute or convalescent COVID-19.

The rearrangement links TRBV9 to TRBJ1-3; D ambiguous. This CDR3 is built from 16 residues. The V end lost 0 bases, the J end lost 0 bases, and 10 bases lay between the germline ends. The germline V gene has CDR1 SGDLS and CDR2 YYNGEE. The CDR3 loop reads CASSVVEQYSGNTIYF. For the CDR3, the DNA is TGTGCCAGCAGCGTAGTGGAACAGTACTCTGGAAACACCATATATTTT. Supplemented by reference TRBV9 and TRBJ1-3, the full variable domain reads DSGVTQTPKHLITATGQRVTLRCSPRSGDLSVYWYQQSLDQGLQFLIQYYNGEERAKGNILERFSAQQFPDLHSELNLSSLELGDSALYFCASSVVEQYSGNTIYFGEGSWLTVV.

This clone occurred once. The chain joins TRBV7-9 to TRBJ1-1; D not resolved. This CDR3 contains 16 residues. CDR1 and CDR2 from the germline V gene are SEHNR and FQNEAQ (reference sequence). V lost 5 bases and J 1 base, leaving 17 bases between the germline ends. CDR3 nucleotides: TGTGCCAGCAGCCCTAGAATATCGGGGAAGAACACTGAAGCTTTCTTT. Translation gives CASSPRISGKNTEAFF.

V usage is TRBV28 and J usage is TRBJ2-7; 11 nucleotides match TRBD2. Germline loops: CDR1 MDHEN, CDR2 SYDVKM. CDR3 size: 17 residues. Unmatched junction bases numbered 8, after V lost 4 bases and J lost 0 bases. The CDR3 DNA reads TGTGCCAGCAGTTCCCTGACTAGCGGGGCCCTCTCCTACGAGCAGTACTTC. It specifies CASSSLTSGALSYEQYF.

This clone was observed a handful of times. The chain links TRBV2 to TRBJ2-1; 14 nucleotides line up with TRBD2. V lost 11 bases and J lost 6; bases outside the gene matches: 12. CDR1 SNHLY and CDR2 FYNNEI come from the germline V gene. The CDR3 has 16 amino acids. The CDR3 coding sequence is TGTGCCTCTCAGGGACTAGCGGGAGTCCCCTCCAATGAGCAGTTCTTC. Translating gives CASQGLAGVPSNEQFF. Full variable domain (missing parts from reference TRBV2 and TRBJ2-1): EPEVTQTPSHQVTQMGQEVILRCVPISNHLYFYWYRQILGQKVEFLVSFYNNEISEKSEIFDDQFSVERPDGSNFTLKIRSTKLEDSAMYFCASQGLAGVPSNEQFFGPGTRLTVL.

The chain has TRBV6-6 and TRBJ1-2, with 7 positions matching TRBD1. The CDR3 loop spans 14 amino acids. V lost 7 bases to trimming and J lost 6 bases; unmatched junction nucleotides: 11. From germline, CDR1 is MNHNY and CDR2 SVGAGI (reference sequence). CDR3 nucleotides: TGTGCCAGCACCACACGACAGGGAAGTGATGGCTACACCTTC. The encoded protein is CASTTRQGSDGYTF.

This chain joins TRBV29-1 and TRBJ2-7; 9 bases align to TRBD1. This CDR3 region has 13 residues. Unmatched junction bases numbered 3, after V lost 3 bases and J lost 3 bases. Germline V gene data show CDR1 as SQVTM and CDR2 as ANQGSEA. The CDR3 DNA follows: TGCAGCGTTGATCCGGGACAGGGCTACGAGCAGTACTTC. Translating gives CSVDPGQGYEQYF.

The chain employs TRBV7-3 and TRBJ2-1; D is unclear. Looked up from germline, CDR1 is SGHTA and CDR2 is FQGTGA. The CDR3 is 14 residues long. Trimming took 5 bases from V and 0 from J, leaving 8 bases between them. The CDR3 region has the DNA TGTGCCAGCAGCCTCGGTGGCTCCTACAATGAGCAGTTCTTC. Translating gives CASSLGGSYNEQFF.

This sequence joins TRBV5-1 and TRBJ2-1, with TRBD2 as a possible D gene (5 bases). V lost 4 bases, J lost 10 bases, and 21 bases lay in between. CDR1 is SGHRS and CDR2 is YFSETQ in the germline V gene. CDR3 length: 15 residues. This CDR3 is CASSLGGFSFGEQFF. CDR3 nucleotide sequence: TGCGCCAGCAGCCTGGGCGGGTTCTCCTTCGGGGAGCAGTTCTTC.

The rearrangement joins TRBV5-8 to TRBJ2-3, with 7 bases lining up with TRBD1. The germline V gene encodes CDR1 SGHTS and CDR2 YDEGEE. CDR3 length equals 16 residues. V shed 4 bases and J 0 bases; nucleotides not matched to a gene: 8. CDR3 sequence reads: CASSLQQGSSTDTQYF. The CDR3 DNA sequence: TGTGCCAGCAGCCTTCAACAGGGGTCTAGCACAGATACGCAGTATTTT.

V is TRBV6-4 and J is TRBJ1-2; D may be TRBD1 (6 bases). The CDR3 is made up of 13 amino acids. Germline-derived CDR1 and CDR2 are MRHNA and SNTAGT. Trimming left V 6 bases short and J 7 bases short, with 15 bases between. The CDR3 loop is CASRPAGAGGYTF. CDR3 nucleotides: TGTGCCAGCAGGCCGGCAGGGGCCGGTGGCTACACCTTC.

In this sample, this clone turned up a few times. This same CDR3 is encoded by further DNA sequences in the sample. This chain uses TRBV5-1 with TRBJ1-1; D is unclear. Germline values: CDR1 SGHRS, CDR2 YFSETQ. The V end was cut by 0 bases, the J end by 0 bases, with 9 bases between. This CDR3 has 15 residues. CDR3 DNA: TGCGCCAGCAGCTTGGCTGGAGGATTGAACACTGAAGCTTTCTTT. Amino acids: CASSLAGGLNTEAFF.

The CDR3 loop is CASRGQGADNQPQHF. The CDR3 coding sequence is TGTGCCAGCAGAGGACAGGGGGCTGATAATCAGCCCCAGCATTTT. V usage is TRBV2 and J usage is TRBJ1-5; 11 bases are shared with TRBD1. V dropped 6 bases and J dropped 4; count of bases not matched to a gene: 5. There are 15 residues in the CDR3. Germline V gene data show CDR1 as SNHLY and CDR2 as FYNNEI. Complete variable domain (other parts from reference TRBV2 and TRBJ1-5): EPEVTQTPSHQVTQMGQEVILRCVPISNHLYFYWYRQILGQKVEFLVSFYNNEISEKSEIFDDQFSVERPDGSNFTLKIRSTKLEDSAMYFCASRGQGADNQPQHFGDGTRLSIL.

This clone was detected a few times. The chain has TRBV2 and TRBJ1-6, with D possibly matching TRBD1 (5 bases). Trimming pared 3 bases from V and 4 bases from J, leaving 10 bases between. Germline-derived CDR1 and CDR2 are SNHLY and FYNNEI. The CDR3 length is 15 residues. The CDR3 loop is CASSDGTPYNSPLHF. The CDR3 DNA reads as TGTGCCAGCAGTGATGGGACTCCTTATAATTCACCCCTCCACTTT.